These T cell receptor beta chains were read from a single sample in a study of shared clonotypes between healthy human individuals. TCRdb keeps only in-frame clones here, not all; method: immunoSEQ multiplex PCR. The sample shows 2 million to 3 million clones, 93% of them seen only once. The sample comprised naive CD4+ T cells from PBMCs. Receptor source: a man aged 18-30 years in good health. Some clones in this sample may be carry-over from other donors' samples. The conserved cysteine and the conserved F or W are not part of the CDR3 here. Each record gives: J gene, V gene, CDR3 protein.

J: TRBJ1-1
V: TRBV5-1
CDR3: ASSSGTLNTEAF

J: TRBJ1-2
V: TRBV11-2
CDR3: ASSLGAYGYT

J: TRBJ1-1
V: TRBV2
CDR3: ASSGAFPGRDGTEAF

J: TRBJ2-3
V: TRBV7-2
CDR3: ASSFFDYTTDTQY

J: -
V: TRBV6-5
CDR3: ATRQGSYEQY

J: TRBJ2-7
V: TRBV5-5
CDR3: ATAWGQGISYEQY

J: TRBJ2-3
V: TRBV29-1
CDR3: SVEALAGSTDTQY

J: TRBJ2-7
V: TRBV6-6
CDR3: ASSYYAGQSYEQY

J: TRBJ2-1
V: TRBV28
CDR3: ASSFSDGRGDEQF

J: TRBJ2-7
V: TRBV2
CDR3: ASNMAGYEQY

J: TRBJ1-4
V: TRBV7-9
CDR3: ASSLGAGPEKLF

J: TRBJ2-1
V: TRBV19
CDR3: ASSNQAGLAAYNEQF

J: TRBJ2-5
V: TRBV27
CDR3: ASSFRDSQETQY

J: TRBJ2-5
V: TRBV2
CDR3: ARDGRGLGETQY

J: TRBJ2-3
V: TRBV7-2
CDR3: ASSPGTSGDTQY

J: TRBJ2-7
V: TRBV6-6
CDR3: ASSPRQTHSYEQY

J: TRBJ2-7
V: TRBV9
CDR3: ASSVDMELGEQY